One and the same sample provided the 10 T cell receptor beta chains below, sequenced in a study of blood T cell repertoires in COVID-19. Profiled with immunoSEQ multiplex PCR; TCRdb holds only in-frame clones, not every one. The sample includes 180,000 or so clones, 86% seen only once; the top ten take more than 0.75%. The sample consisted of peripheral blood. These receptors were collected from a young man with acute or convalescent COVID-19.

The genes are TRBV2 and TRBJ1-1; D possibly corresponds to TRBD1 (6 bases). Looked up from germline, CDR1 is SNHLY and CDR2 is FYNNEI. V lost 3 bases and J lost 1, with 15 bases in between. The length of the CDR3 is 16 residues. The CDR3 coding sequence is TGTGCCAGCAGTGATACAGGGAGAGGACCGAACACTGAAGCTTTCTTT. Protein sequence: CASSDTGRGPNTEAFF.

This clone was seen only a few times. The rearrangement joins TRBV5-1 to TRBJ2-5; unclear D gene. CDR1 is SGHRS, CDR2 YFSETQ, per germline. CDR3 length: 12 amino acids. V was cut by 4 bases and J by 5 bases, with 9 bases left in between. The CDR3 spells CASSESGETQYF. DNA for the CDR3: TGCGCCAGCAGCGAGAGTGGTGAGACCCAGTACTTC.

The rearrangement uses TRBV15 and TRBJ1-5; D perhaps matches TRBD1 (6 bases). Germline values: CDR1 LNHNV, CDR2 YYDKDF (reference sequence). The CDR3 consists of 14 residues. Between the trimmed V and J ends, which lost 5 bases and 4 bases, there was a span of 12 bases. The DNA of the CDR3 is TGTGCCACCAGCCTCGACAGGTCGAATCAGCCCCAGCATTTT. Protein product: CATSLDRSNQPQHF.

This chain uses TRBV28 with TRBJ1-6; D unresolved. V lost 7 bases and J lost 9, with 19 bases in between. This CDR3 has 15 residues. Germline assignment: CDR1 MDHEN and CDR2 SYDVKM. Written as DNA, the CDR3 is TGTGCCAGCACCATTGGAGGCCTCCTAATTTCACCCCTCCACTTT. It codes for CASTIGGLLISPLHF.

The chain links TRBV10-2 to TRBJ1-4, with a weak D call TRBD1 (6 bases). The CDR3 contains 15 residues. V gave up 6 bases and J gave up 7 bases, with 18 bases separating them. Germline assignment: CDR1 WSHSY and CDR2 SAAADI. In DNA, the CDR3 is TGCGCCAGCAGAGACACCCGGGGGGCCGGTGAAAAACTGTTTTTT. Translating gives CASRDTRGAGEKLFF.

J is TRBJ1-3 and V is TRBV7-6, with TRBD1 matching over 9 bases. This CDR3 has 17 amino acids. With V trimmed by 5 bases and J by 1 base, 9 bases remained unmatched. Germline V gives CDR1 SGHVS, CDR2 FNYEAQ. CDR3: CASSQSGTGFSGNTIYF. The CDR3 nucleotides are TGTGCCAGCAGCCAAAGCGGGACAGGGTTTTCTGGAAACACCATATATTTT.

CDR3 in amino acids: CASSLESYHSYNEQFF. The DNA for the CDR3 is TGTGCCAGCAGCTTAGAAAGCTACCACTCCTACAATGAGCAGTTCTTC. The chain joins TRBV7-8 to TRBJ2-1; D is undetermined. V lost 1 base to trimming and J lost 0 bases, with 10 bases between them. The CDR3 is made up of 16 amino acids. The germline CDR1 and CDR2 sequences are SGHVS and FQNEAQ.

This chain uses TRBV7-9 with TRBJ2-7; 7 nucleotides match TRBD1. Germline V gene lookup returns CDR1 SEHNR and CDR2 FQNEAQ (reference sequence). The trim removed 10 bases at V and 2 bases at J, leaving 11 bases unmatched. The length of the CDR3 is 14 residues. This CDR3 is CATRDRQNTYEQYF. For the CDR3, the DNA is TGTGCCACCCGGGACAGACAGAACACCTACGAGCAGTACTTC.

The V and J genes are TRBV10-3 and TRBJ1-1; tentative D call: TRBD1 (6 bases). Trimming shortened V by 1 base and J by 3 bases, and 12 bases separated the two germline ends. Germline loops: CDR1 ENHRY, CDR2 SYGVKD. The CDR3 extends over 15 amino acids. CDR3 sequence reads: CAISELGGLDTEAFF. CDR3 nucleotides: TGTGCCATCAGTGAGTTAGGGGGTTTGGACACTGAAGCTTTCTTT.

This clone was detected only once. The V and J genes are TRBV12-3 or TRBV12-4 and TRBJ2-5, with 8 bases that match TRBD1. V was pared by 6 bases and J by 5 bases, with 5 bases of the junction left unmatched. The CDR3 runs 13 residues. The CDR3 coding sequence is TGTGCCAGCAGCCTGACAGGGGTCGAGACCCAGTACTTC. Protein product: CASSLTGVETQYF.